This entry lists 29 T cell receptor beta chains sequenced from one sample in a study of shared clonotypes between healthy human individuals. Sequencing used immunoSEQ multiplex PCR; TCRdb keeps in-frame clones, though not all of them. The data contain 2 million to 2.5 million clones, approximately 94% of them seen just once; the ten biggest clones take up 0.1% to 0.15%. The material sequenced was naive CD4+ T cells sorted from blood. The subset: CD45RA+ positively selected. The source is a man aged 18 to 29 in good health.

The chain is built from TRBV5-4 and TRBJ2-6; 7 bases align to TRBD1. V was pared by 4 bases and J by 0 bases, with 7 bases of the junction left unmatched. The germline gives CDR1 SGHNT, CDR2 YYREEE (reference sequence). This CDR3 has 17 amino acids. The DNA of the CDR3 is TGTGCCAGCAGCCTGGGGACAGAAAGCTCTGGGGCCAACGTCCTGACTTTC. Residues: CASSLGTESSGANVLTF.

This rearrangement joins TRBV6-5 to TRBJ2-2; TRBD1 is a possible D gene (6 bases). This CDR3 is 13 amino acids long. Trimming cost V 5 bases and J 8 bases, with 12 bases left between them. Germline CDR1 and CDR2: MNHEY and SVGAGI. The CDR3 nucleotides read TGTGCCAGCAGTCGGACAGTGTTGGGGGAGCTGTTTTTT. This gives the protein CASSRTVLGELFF.

This clone was observed a single time. V usage is TRBV7-9 and J usage is TRBJ2-1; D is tentatively TRBD1 or TRBD2 (6 bases each). Germline CDR1 SEHNR, CDR2 FQNEAQ (reference sequence). The CDR3 covers 17 residues. V shed 6 bases and J shed 5 bases, with 23 bases lying between them. This CDR3 reads CASSSVGGRHGDNEQFF. In DNA, the CDR3 is TGTGCCAGCAGTTCCGTGGGGGGCAGGCACGGAGACAATGAGCAGTTCTTC.

The chain recombines TRBV6-1 with TRBJ2-5; 9 bases match TRBD2. Germline V gene data show CDR1 as MNHNS and CDR2 as SASEGT. This CDR3 is built from 15 residues. The V and J ends lost 6 bases and 5 bases, in that order; junction bases with no gene match: 10. CDR3 sequence (DNA): TGTGCCAGCAGCGCCCAGGGCGGGGGGGCCGAGACCCAGTACTTC. Its translation: CASSAQGGGAETQYF.

The chain recombines TRBV25-1 with TRBJ2-2, with 7 bases fitting TRBD1. The CDR3 is made up of 15 amino acids. The V gene end was trimmed by 5 bases and the J gene end by 6 bases; junction bases not matched to a gene: 9. Germline V gene lookup returns CDR1 MGHDK and CDR2 SYGVNS. The CDR3 DNA is TGTGCCAGCAGTAATGACAGGGTCCCCTCCGGGGAGCTGTTTTTT. It specifies CASSNDRVPSGELFF.

The CDR3 loop is CASSLVPSGNYNEQFF. CDR3 DNA sequence: TGTGCCAGCAGCTTAGTGCCTAGCGGGAACTACAATGAGCAGTTCTTC. The chain is built from TRBV11-2 and TRBJ2-1, with TRBD2 matching over 9 bases. Germline V gene sequence: CDR1 SGHAT, CDR2 FQNNGV. Trimming cost V 1 base and J 3 bases; bases outside gene matches: 4. This CDR3 contains 16 residues.

V usage is TRBV7-2 and J usage is TRBJ1-5; 9 bases fit TRBD1. The CDR3 loop spans 15 amino acids. Trimming removed 4 bases from V and 5 bases from J; junction bases left unmatched: 6. The germline gives CDR1 SGHTA, CDR2 FQGNSA. CDR3 amino acids: CASSSLGQGYQPQHF. CDR3 bases: TGTGCCAGCAGCTCCCTGGGACAGGGTTATCAGCCCCAGCATTTT.

The chain recombines TRBV30 with TRBJ1-2; D is undetermined. Germline values: CDR1 GTSNPN, CDR2 SVGIG (reference sequence). V lost 2 bases and J 6 bases, leaving 13 bases between the germline ends. The CDR3 consists of 13 residues. The CDR3 loop reads CAWSIFSGDGYTF. CDR3 sequence (DNA): TGTGCCTGGAGTATCTTCAGTGGAGATGGCTACACCTTC.

The chain recombines TRBV6-5 with TRBJ1-2; perhaps TRBD1 as D (5 bases). V was trimmed by 8 bases and J by 8 bases, leaving 18 bases between them. This CDR3 contains 13 residues. Germline CDR1 is MNHEY and CDR2 is SVGAGI. CDR3 nucleotide sequence: TGTGCCAGCCGCCGGGACGCCCTTGGAGGCTACACCTTC. It specifies CASRRDALGGYTF.

This rearrangement joins TRBV19 to TRBJ2-2; maybe TRBD2 (7 bases). The CDR3 consists of 15 residues. Germline V gives CDR1 LNHDA, CDR2 SQIVND (reference sequence). V was shortened by 4 bases and J by 4 bases, with 13 bases between the two germline ends. The chain's CDR3 is CASSTQGRGTGELFF. The CDR3 nucleotides read TGTGCCAGTAGTACTCAGGGGAGGGGCACCGGGGAGCTGTTTTTT.

This clone was seen once. Other DNA variants within this sample encode the same CDR3. This chain joins TRBV7-9 and TRBJ1-4, with a possible D match to TRBD1 (5 bases). The CDR3 is 14 amino acids. Trimming removed 1 base at V and 8 bases at J, with 11 bases between. Germline V gene data show CDR1 as SEHNR and CDR2 as FQNEAQ (reference sequence). The CDR3 is CASSLGQGGEKLFF. DNA of the CDR3: TGTGCCAGCAGCTTAGGGCAGGGCGGGGAAAAACTGTTTTTT.

This clone was counted once. The chain uses TRBV30 and TRBJ2-7; D not resolved. CDR3 length: 13 residues. The germline V gene has CDR1 GTSNPN and CDR2 SVGIG (reference sequence). V dropped 4 bases and J dropped 3 bases, with 13 bases sitting between them. The CDR3 DNA is TGTGCCTGGAAGGCCGACAAGTACTACGAGCAGTACTTC. Protein: CAWKADKYYEQYF.

This clone was seen just once. The chain uses TRBV6-6 and TRBJ1-4; D is unclear. The CDR3 consists of 13 residues. Germline loops: CDR1 MNHNY, CDR2 SVGAGI (reference sequence). Deletions cut 4 bases from V and 4 bases from J, with 7 bases between. The CDR3 region is CASSSRGNEKLFF. CDR3 sequence (DNA): TGTGCCAGCAGTTCCCGGGGTAATGAAAAACTGTTTTTT.

This chain joins TRBV5-1 and TRBJ2-3; 7 nucleotides align to TRBD2. Unmatched junction bases numbered 8, after V lost 1 base and J lost 3 bases. Germline-derived CDR1 and CDR2 are SGHRS and YFSETQ. The CDR3 is 16 amino acids. The CDR3 DNA is TGCGCCAGCAGCTTGTATGGGCGGGAGATGACAGATACGCAGTATTTT. Translated: CASSLYGREMTDTQYF.

This clone was detected once. This chain joins TRBV7-9 and TRBJ1-2; possibly TRBD1 for D (5 bases). The CDR3 has 13 residues. Germline V gene lookup returns CDR1 SEHNR and CDR2 FQNEAQ (reference sequence). V lost 4 bases and J lost 6, with 12 bases in between. The DNA of the CDR3 is TGTGCCAGCAGCTACAGGTCTCTCGATGGCTACACCTTC. This gives the protein CASSYRSLDGYTF.

V and J are TRBV10-1 and TRBJ1-2; no firm D call. The CDR3 consists of 13 residues. The V end lost 5 bases, the J end lost 0 bases, and 7 bases lay between the germline ends. CDR1 is WNHNN, CDR2 SYGVQD, per germline (reference sequence). The CDR3 spells CASSPQTNYGYTF. CDR3 coding DNA: TGCGCCAGCAGTCCGCAGACTAACTATGGCTACACCTTC.

The chain couples TRBV28 to TRBJ1-2; no clear D. CDR1 is MDHEN and CDR2 is SYDVKM in the germline V gene. The length of the CDR3 is 17 residues. Trimming took 7 bases from V and 4 from J, leaving 25 bases between them. DNA of the CDR3: TGTGCCAGCACCCCGAACCAAAGTTTAAATCCCAGCTATGGCTACACCTTC. This codes for CASTPNQSLNPSYGYTF.

Points on this clone: This specimen includes other DNA sequences encoding the same CDR3. The gene calls are TRBV11-2 and TRBJ2-5, with TRBD1 matching over 7 bases. Germline V CDR1 and CDR2: SGHAT, FQNNGV. With 5 bases clipped from V and 4 bases from J, the junction kept 4 bases outside the gene matches. There are 13 residues in the CDR3. The CDR3 reads CASSIQGRETQYF. The CDR3, as DNA: TGTGCCAGCAGCATACAGGGGAGAGAGACCCAGTACTTC.

The V and J genes are TRBV13 and TRBJ1-3; the D gene is possibly TRBD1 (6 bases). From germline, CDR1 is PRHDT and CDR2 FYEKMQ (reference sequence). The ends were cut back, 2 bases at V and 4 bases at J, with 9 bases in the middle. The CDR3 is made up of 14 amino acids. CDR3 sequence: CASSLWGAGNTIYF. As DNA, the CDR3 is TGTGCCAGCAGCTTATGGGGGGCCGGAAACACCATATATTTT.

As for this clone: The same CDR3 also results from other DNA sequences found in this sample. This rearrangement joins TRBV20-1 to TRBJ2-5; possible D gene TRBD1, 5 bases. Per germline, CDR1 DFQATT and CDR2 SNEGSKA (reference sequence). CDR3 length: 9 amino acids. V was clipped by 7 bases and J by 5 bases, with 5 bases between them. CDR3 nucleotide sequence: TGCAGTGGGGGCGAGACCCAGTACTTC. As protein: CSGGETQYF.

The chain uses TRBV5-1 and TRBJ1-4; a weak D match, TRBD1 (5 bases). Looked up from germline, CDR1 is SGHRS and CDR2 is YFSETQ. Deletions cut 3 bases from V and 6 bases from J, with 9 bases between. The CDR3 totals 13 residues. CDR3 sequence reads: CASSSGGDEKLFF. For the CDR3, the DNA is TGCGCCAGCAGCTCGGGAGGGGATGAAAAACTGTTTTTT.

CDR3 nucleotide sequence: TGTGCCAGAGGGACAGGGGGCACTGAAGCTTTCTTT. Residues: CARGTGGTEAFF. This chain connects TRBV5-4 to TRBJ1-1; 11 bases line up with TRBD1. This CDR3 is built from 12 residues. J gave up 4 bases and V 8 bases, and 1 base lay outside the gene matches. CDR1 and CDR2 from the germline V gene are SGHNT and YYREEE (reference sequence).

This clone was detected once. The V and J genes are TRBV29-1 and TRBJ2-7; D ambiguous. Per germline, CDR1 SQVTM and CDR2 ANQGSEA. The CDR3 has 11 residues. Trimming pared 5 bases from V and 7 bases from J, leaving 12 bases between. The CDR3 here is CSVKKGYEQYF. The CDR3 region has the DNA TGCAGCGTTAAGAAGGGCTATGAGCAGTACTTC.

On this clone itself: Other nucleotide sequences from this sample produce the same CDR3. The genes are TRBV7-2 and TRBJ1-4; the D is unclear. The CDR3 loop spans 15 amino acids. Germline CDR1 is SGHTA and CDR2 is FQGNSA. V was shortened by 5 bases and J by 0 bases, with 10 bases between the two germline ends. The CDR3 DNA sequence: TGTGCCAGCAGCCTCACGGGTGCAACTAATGAAAAACTGTTTTTT. This gives the protein CASSLTGATNEKLFF.

The genes are TRBV4-1 and TRBJ2-5; 12 positions match TRBD2. CDR3 size: 21 residues. Trimming at V came to 0 bases and at J to 4 bases, leaving 18 bases not matched to a gene. Germline lookup yields CDR1 MGHRA and CDR2 YSYEKL. As DNA, the CDR3 is TGCGCCAGCAGCCAAGATTTCATAGGGACTAGCGGGTCATATCTTAGAGAGACCCAGTACTTC. Residues: CASSQDFIGTSGSYLRETQYF.

Regarding this clone: Within the sample, other DNA sequences also encode this same CDR3. This chain uses TRBV2 with TRBJ1-1; the D gene is possibly TRBD1 (6 bases). The CDR3 covers 13 residues. In germline, CDR1 is SNHLY, CDR2 FYNNEI. V dropped 7 bases and J dropped 8 bases, with 17 bases sitting between them. This chain's CDR3 is CASTREGGTEAFF. CDR3 DNA: TGTGCCAGCACAAGGGAAGGGGGGACCGAAGCTTTCTTT.

In nucleotides, the CDR3 is TGTGCCACCAGGCGGACGGTACTACGTGCGCAGTACTTC. Translation gives CATRRTVLRAQYF. The V call is TRBV15, the J call TRBJ2-7; D remains unclear. The germline V and J ends were trimmed by 6 bases and 9 bases, with 18 bases remaining between them. This CDR3 is built from 13 residues. The germline V gene has CDR1 LNHNV and CDR2 YYDKDF (reference sequence).

This rearrangement joins TRBV6-1 to TRBJ2-5, with 9 bases identical to TRBD1. This CDR3 comprises 17 residues. V lost 0 bases, J lost 5 bases, and 10 bases stayed unmatched. Germline V lookup: CDR1 MNHNS, CDR2 SASEGT. The CDR3 spells CASSEARPTGGWETQYF. The CDR3 nucleotides are TGTGCCAGCAGTGAAGCGCGCCCGACAGGGGGTTGGGAGACCCAGTACTTC.

This chain joins TRBV5-1 and TRBJ2-4, with 13 positions matching TRBD2. The germline CDR1 and CDR2 sequences are SGHRS and YFSETQ. V dropped 4 bases and J dropped 5; count of bases not matched to a gene: 15. The CDR3 runs 19 residues. The CDR3 sequence: CASSRGLAGPAGSENIQYF. The CDR3 DNA is TGCGCCAGCAGCCGGGGACTAGCGGGACCCGCCGGGAGTGAAAACATTCAGTACTTC.